This T cell receptor (beta chain) came from a study of Graves' ophthalmopathy and Graves' hyperthyroidism. Overall study: Hyperthyroidism showing no ophthalmopathy within 18 months of follow-up was stable.

Germline CDR1 DFQATT, CDR2 SNEGSKA (reference sequence). The CDR3 consists of 10 residues. For repertoire sequencing, the TCR beta CDR3 regions were amplified from RNA transcripts. HTBI-primed first-round RT-PCR preceded second-round multiplex PCR. One entry per CDR3 protein, called by TCRdb with MiXCR from the multiplex PCR reads. The table includes approximately 1.2 million distinct CDR3 sequences, about 38% detected once. As regards this clonotype: Its antigen is undetermined.

Study conclusions and caveats: Most expanded clonotypes in thyroid above 0.001 frequency also showed up in blood.

The chain has TRBV20-1 and TRBJ2-2; D remains unclear. The sequencing input was peripheral blood or thyroid tissue (not recorded which). This clonotype was obtained from an adult man with Graves' hyperthyroidism. The CDR3 coding sequence is TGCAGGGGATCTAGCGGGGAGCTGTTTTTT. Amino acids: CRGSSGELFF.